This is a list of T cell receptor beta chains from one sample in a study of cytomegalovirus exposure and HLA in healthy donors. The method was immunoSEQ multiplex PCR; TCRdb's version includes in-frame clones alone and lacks a portion of them. Across roughly 34,000 clones, the top ten clones capture under 4.5% of the sample. Sequencing was performed on PBMCs. These receptors were taken from a man aged 35 to 55 in good health and CMV-seronegative. The CDR3 runs from the conserved cysteine through the conserved F or W. The D gene is left open where the match is weak.

cdr3_nt: TGTGCCTGGAGCGGTTCGGGGGGCTACACCTTC; cdr3_aa: CAWSGSGGYTF; d_call: NA; j_call: TRBJ1-2; v_call: TRBV30
cdr3_nt: TGTGCCAGCAGCGTAATTAGGAACACTGAAGCTTTCTTT; cdr3_aa: CASSVIRNTEAFF; d_call: NA; j_call: TRBJ1-1; v_call: TRBV9
cdr3_nt: TGTGCCAGCAGTGAAAGGACTAGCGGGAGGTCGTGCCAAGAGACCCAGTACTTC; cdr3_aa: CASSERTSGRSCQETQYF; d_call: TRBD2; j_call: TRBJ2-5; v_call: TRBV6-4
cdr3_nt: TGTGCCAGCAGCACAGGACAGGGTAATGTCGAGCAGTACTTC; cdr3_aa: CASSTGQGNVEQYF; d_call: TRBD1; j_call: TRBJ2-7; v_call: TRBV2
cdr3_nt: TGTGCCAGCAGCTTAGAACGGGAGACCCAGTACTTC; cdr3_aa: CASSLERETQYF; d_call: NA; j_call: TRBJ2-5; v_call: TRBV13
cdr3_nt: TGCGCCAGCAGCCCGGGACAGGGAATGAACACTGAAGCTTTCTTT; cdr3_aa: CASSPGQGMNTEAFF; d_call: TRBD1; j_call: TRBJ1-1; v_call: TRBV4-1
cdr3_nt: TGCAGTCCCGGGACTAGCGGAGAGCAGTACTTC; cdr3_aa: CSPGTSGEQYF; d_call: TRBD2; j_call: TRBJ2-7; v_call: TRBV20-1
cdr3_nt: TGTGCCAGCAGCCGACAGGGTGACGCCTACGAGCAGTACTTC; cdr3_aa: CASSRQGDAYEQYF; d_call: TRBD1; j_call: TRBJ2-7; v_call: TRBV5-5
cdr3_nt: TGTGCCAGCTCACCACCGGCGGGGGCAGCGTACGAGCAGTACTTC; cdr3_aa: CASSPPAGAAYEQYF; d_call: NA; j_call: TRBJ2-7; v_call: TRBV18
cdr3_nt: TGTGCCAGCAGCTTCAGTACAGGGATCAGCACAGATACGCAGTATTTT; cdr3_aa: CASSFSTGISTDTQYF; d_call: NA; j_call: TRBJ2-3; v_call: TRBV7-8
cdr3_nt: TGTGCCAGCAGTTACGGGGGAGGTAATGAAAAACTGTTTTTT; cdr3_aa: CASSYGGGNEKLFF; d_call: NA; j_call: TRBJ1-4; v_call: TRBV6-5
cdr3_nt: TGTGCCAGCAGTTCGGGACTAGCGGGTGAGCAGTACTTC; cdr3_aa: CASSSGLAGEQYF; d_call: TRBD2; j_call: TRBJ2-7; v_call: TRBV28